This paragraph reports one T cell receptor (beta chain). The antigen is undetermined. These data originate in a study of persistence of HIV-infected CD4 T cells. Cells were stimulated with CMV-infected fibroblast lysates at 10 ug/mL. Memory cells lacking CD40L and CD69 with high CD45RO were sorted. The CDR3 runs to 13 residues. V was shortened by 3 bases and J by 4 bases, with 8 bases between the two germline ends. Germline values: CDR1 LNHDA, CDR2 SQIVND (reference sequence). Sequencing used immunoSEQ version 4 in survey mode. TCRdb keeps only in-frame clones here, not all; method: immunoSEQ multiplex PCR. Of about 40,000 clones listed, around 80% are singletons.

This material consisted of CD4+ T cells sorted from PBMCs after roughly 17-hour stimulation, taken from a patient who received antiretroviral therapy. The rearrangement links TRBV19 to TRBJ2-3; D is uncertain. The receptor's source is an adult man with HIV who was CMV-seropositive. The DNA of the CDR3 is TGTGCCAGTAGTATCCCACCCGCAGATACGCAGTATTTT. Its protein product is CASSIPPADTQYF.